The rows below give T cell receptor beta chains drawn from one sample of a study of cytomegalovirus exposure and HLA in healthy donors. Using immunoSEQ multiplex PCR, the repertoire was profiled, and TCRdb retains in-frame clones only, with some absent. The sample includes 90,000 to 120,000 clones, 81% of them seen just once. Sequenced sample: PBMCs. The receptors were sampled from a man aged 25 to 40 in good health and CMV-seronegative. CDR3s include the opening cysteine and the closing phenylalanine or tryptophan. The order of the fields is D gene, clone size, V gene, J gene, CDR3 protein, CDR3 DNA. The D gene is left open where the match is weak. A row's size may be missing; if present it is once, few, many or a size class.

.,.,TRBV5-1,TRBJ2-7,CASSLLSGSYEQYF,TGCGCCAGCAGCTTGCTTAGCGGCTCCTACGAGCAGTACTTC
.,.,TRBV10-3,TRBJ2-7,CAISEGATYEQYF,TGTGCCATCAGTGAGGGAGCAACCTACGAGCAGTACTTC
TRBD1,once,TRBV28,TRBJ1-6,CASSSGTGASDSPLHF,TGTGCCAGCAGCTCCGGGACAGGGGCCTCGGATTCACCCCTCCACTTT
.,.,TRBV6-5,TRBJ1-3,CASRPRWHSGNTIYF,TGTGCCAGCAGACCTCGATGGCACTCTGGAAACACCATATATTTT
.,.,TRBV30,TRBJ1-5,CAWSPSGDQPQHF,TGTGCCTGGAGTCCCTCTGGAGATCAGCCCCAGCATTTT
TRBD1,.,TRBV11-3,TRBJ1-2,CASSWRRDRGSVGYGYTF,TGTGCCAGCAGCTGGCGCCGGGACAGGGGTAGCGTTGGCTATGGCTACACCTTC
.,few,TRBV6-6,TRBJ2-1,CASSYSTRNEQFF,TGTGCCAGCAGTTACTCGACTAGAAATGAGCAGTTCTTC
.,.,TRBV7-9,TRBJ2-1,CASSLVAVPGKFF,TGTGCCAGCAGCCTGGTAGCGGTTCCCGGCAAGTTCTTC
TRBD1,few,TRBV2,TRBJ2-6,CASLDRAGANVLTF,TGTGCCAGCCTTGACAGGGCTGGGGCCAACGTCCTGACTTTC
TRBD1,.,TRBV7-2,TRBJ1-2,CASSGWGTVNYGYTF,TGTGCCAGCAGCGGCTGGGGGACAGTTAACTATGGCTACACCTTC
.,once,TRBV10-1,TRBJ2-6,CASSERGTGANVLTF,TGCGCCAGCAGTGAAAGGGGGACAGGGGCCAACGTCCTGACTTTC
.,.,TRBV6-1,TRBJ2-1,CASSELVPEQFF,TGTGCCAGCAGTGAACTCGTCCCGGAGCAGTTCTTC
TRBD1,.,TRBV6-5,TRBJ2-1,CASSRTGGQGNEQFF,TGTGCCAGCAGCCGAACAGGGGGGCAGGGGAATGAGCAGTTCTTC
.,once,TRBV7-2,TRBJ2-3,CASSPEAAVSTDTQYF,TGTGCCAGCAGCCCCGAAGCAGCGGTTAGCACAGATACGCAGTATTTT
.,few,TRBV2,TRBJ2-3,CASNREWRDTQYF,TGTGCCAGCAACCGGGAGTGGAGAGATACGCAGTATTTT
.,.,TRBV9,TRBJ2-7,CASSAPQGYEQYF,TGTGCCAGCAGCGCACCGCAGGGCTACGAGCAGTACTTC